The subject of this entry is one T cell receptor beta chain. No antigen is known for it. The source of the sample is a study of PD-L1 blockade in urothelial cancer. Time point described: pretreatment peripheral blood. Repertoires were generated with immunoSEQ multiplex PCR, while TCRdb's copy carries only in-frame clones and drops some. The data show around 86,000 clones, 70% to 90% seen once. Regarding the study as a whole: Patients with below-median pretreatment blood clonality survived longer.

The material was PBMCs, obtained around atezolizumab (anti-PD-L1) treatment. The receptor was derived from a man aged 40-50 years with urothelial cancer.

CDR3 nucleotides: TGTGCCAGCAGAATGGACAGGGCGTCCTACGAGCAGTACTTC. This translates into CASRMDRASYEQYF. The V gene is TRBV28, the J gene TRBJ2-7; 8 positions agree with TRBD1. This CDR3 region has 14 residues. V shed 6 bases, J shed 1 base, and the junction held 5 bases outside the gene matches. The germline CDR1 and CDR2 sequences are MDHEN and SYDVKM.